Here is one T cell receptor (beta chain) with its context. Its antigen remains unknown. This sample is part of a study of OX40 agonist ivuxolimab in advanced cancers. The CDR3 contains 14 residues. Germline lookup yields CDR1 MDHEN and CDR2 SYDVKM. J gave up 4 bases and V 7 bases, and 7 bases lay outside the gene matches. Study findings and constraints: Dose levels from 0.1 to 3.0 mg/kg saw CD4+ and CD8+ blood T cells expand clonally by week 6.

Measured with immunoSEQ multiplex PCR; TCRdb has only the in-frame clones, and not every one. This sample has approximately 70,000 clones, with around 88% found just once. This sequence joins TRBV28 and TRBJ2-7, with 10 positions matching TRBD2. The sequenced sample was CD4+ or CD8+ T cells sorted from blood, obtained in a trial of the OX40 agonist ivuxolimab. The receptor comes from an adult with an advanced solid tumor such as melanoma, head and neck, liver or kidney cancer. CDR3 residues: CASIGGLAAYEQYF. For the CDR3, the DNA is TGTGCCAGCATAGGTGGACTAGCGGCTTACGAGCAGTACTTC.